This entry is about one T cell receptor beta chain. What it binds is unknown. In germline, CDR1 is MGHRA, CDR2 YSYEKL. The CDR3 is 16 residues long. V dropped 5 bases and J dropped 4; count of bases not matched to a gene: 9. This sample was included in a study of blood T cells in healthy people across ages. About the research overall: T cells yielded about one barcoded beta molecule per two cells through template switching.

Samples had at least 7 million PBMCs isolated from them. Study-wide results and caveats: A roughly linear fall in TCR beta diversity per million T cells was seen with increasing age. The study found more naive CD4+ cells and higher diversity in long-lived than aged donors.

Sample-barcoded 5' priming and a J-beta primer mix drove a second PCR of about 6 to 12 cycles. MiXCR was run by TCRdb on the 5' RACE reads, yielding one entry per CDR3 protein. The sample records approximately 780,000 distinct CDR3 sequences, approximately 24% being singletons. The same sample was also studied in work on T cells of mothers and their children.

Input material: blood. V usage is TRBV4-1 and J usage is TRBJ2-5, with 11 bases identical to TRBD2. The sequence was obtained from a boy younger than 18 in good health. This CDR3 is CASSGSGRALGETQYF. The CDR3 DNA is TGCGCCAGCAGCGGTAGCGGGAGGGCCTTAGGAGAGACCCAGTACTTC.